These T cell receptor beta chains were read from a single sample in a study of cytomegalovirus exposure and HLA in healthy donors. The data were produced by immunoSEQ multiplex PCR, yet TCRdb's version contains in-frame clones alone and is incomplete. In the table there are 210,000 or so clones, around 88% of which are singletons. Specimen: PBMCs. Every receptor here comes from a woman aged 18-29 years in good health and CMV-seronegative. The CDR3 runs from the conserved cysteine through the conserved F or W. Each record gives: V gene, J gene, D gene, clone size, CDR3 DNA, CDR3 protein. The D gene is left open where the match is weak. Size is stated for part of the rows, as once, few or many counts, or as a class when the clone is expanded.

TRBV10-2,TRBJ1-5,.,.,TGCGCCAGCAGCGCCTCGAGTAATAAGCAGCCCCAGCATTTT,CASSASSNKQPQHF
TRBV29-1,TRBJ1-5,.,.,TGCAGCGTTTCGGAGGGGGGGAATCAGCCCCAGCATTTT,CSVSEGGNQPQHF
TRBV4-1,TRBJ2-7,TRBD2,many,TGCGCCAGCAGCCAGCGACTAGCGGGAGACTACGAGCAGTACTTC,CASSQRLAGDYEQYF
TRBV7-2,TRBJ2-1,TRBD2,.,TGTGCCAGCAGCTTACTAGCGGGAGTTGGCAATGAGCAGTTCTTC,CASSLLAGVGNEQFF
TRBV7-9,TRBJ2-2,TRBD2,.,TGTGCCAGCAGCCGCTGGGGAGGGGACGACACCGGGGAGCTGTTTTTT,CASSRWGGDDTGELFF
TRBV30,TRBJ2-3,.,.,TGTGCCTGGAGTGTGAGGAGCCCGGCGAGCACAGATACGCAGTATTTT,CAWSVRSPASTDTQYF
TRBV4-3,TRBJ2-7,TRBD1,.,TGCGCCAGCAGCCAAGGGACAGGGACGTCCTACGAGCAGTACTTC,CASSQGTGTSYEQYF
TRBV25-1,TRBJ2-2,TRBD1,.,TGTGCCAGCATGAAACGACAGGGGGACACCGGGGAGCTGTTTTTT,CASMKRQGDTGELFF
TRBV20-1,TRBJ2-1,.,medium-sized,TGCAGTGCTTCCCGGACTCCTGAGCAGTTCTTC,CSASRTPEQFF
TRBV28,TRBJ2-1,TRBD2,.,TGTGCCAGCAGTTTAGAGCGGGAGTTCTGGCATGAGCAGTTCTTC,CASSLEREFWHEQFF
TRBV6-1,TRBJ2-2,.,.,TGTGCCAGCAGTGATATAGAACTCACCGGGGAGCTGTTTTTT,CASSDIELTGELFF
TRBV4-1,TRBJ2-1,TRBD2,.,TGCGCCAGCAGCCAAGAGGGTAGCGGGAGAAGCAATGAGCAGTTCTTC,CASSQEGSGRSNEQFF
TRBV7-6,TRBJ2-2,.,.,TGTGCCAGCAGCTTACAGACAGTAGCCGGGGAGCTGTTTTTT,CASSLQTVAGELFF
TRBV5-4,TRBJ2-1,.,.,TGTGCCAGCAGCCCTCGCGACAAAGGCATCAATGAGCAGTTCTTC,CASSPRDKGINEQFF
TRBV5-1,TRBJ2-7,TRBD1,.,TGCGCCAGCAGCTCCGACAGGGGCAGTGGATACGAGCAGTACTTC,CASSSDRGSGYEQYF
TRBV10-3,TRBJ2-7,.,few,TGTGCCATCAGTGAGTCAACCGGGTACGAGCAGTACTTC,CAISESTGYEQYF
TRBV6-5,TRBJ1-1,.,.,TGTGCCAGCAGTTACTCTAGGAACACTGAAGCTTTCTTT,CASSYSRNTEAFF
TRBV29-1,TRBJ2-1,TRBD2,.,TGCAGCGTTGAGTCGGCTAGCGGTTACTCCTACAATGAGCAGTTCTTC,CSVESASGYSYNEQFF
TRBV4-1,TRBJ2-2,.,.,TGCGCCAGCAGCCAGTCGGGGAGCGGCACCGGGGAGCTGTTTTTT,CASSQSGSGTGELFF
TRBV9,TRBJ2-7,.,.,TGTGCCAGCAGCGCAGACAACTCCTACGAGCAGTACTTC,CASSADNSYEQYF
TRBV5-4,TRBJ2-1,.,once,TGTGCCAGCAGCTTGGCTCTAAATTACTACAATGAGCAGTTCTTC,CASSLALNYYNEQFF
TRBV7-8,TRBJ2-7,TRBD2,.,TGTGCCAGCAGCTTATTGGGGACTAGCTACGAGCAGTACTTC,CASSLLGTSYEQYF
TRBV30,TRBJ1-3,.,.,TGTGCCACTGATAAGGCGGGTGGAAACACCATATATTTT,CATDKAGGNTIYF
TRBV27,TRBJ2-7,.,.,TGTGCCAGCAGTCCTCGGACAGGGAGGGTGGTGGGCGAGCAGTACTTC,CASSPRTGRVVGEQYF